This paragraph covers one T cell receptor (beta chain) sequence. What it binds is unknown. This CDR3 spans 17 amino acids. Per the germline V gene, CDR1 is SGHNT and CDR2 is YYREEE (reference sequence). J lost 0 bases, V lost 4 bases, and 12 bases had no gene match. The sample comes from a study of identical twins. Broader study findings: Where beta out-of-frame sequences were concerned, excess twin sharing was weaker. Model-predicted out-of-frame TCR alpha sharing fell below observed values in monozygotic twins.

TCRdb re-analysed the 5' RACE reads in MiXCR, keeping a single row per CDR3 protein. The profile covers a few hundred thousand distinct CDR3 sequences, with approximately 24% appearing a single time and roughly 3% taken by the ten largest. These data are also associated with another study on T cells expressing NK-cell markers. As that report states: CD3+CD56+NKG2C+, CD3+CD56+NKG2C- and CD3+CD56-NKG2C+ T cells, once sorted, supplied the TCR beta repertoires. One of the eight sequenced donors was seronegative, whereas the other seven were HCMV-seropositive.

The V call is TRBV5-4, the J call TRBJ2-7; TRBD1 matches at 8 bases. The specimen sequenced was CD4+ T cells sorted from blood. The source of this sequence is a woman aged 18-30 years in good health. The CDR3 nucleotides read TGTGCCAGCAGCCCTGGGCCGGGGGACAGGAGCTCCTACGAGCAGTACTTC. The encoded protein is CASSPGPGDRSSYEQYF.